The TCR beta chain described here comes from a study of immune evolution from preneoplasia to lung adenocarcinoma. Regarding this clone: Its antigen is currently unknown. Other nucleotide sequences in the sample specify the same CDR3.

Profiling relied on immunoSEQ multiplex PCR, and the TCRdb table lists in-frame clones only, not all of them. The sample yields almost 3,000 clones, about nine tenths seen once. The study, taken as a whole, reports: Normal lung had the highest top T cell clone frequencies.

CDR1 is MNHEY, CDR2 SVGAGI, per germline. The CDR3 has 15 residues. Losses at the gene ends were 5 bases for V and 2 bases for J; bases not matched to a gene: 4. The sample taken for sequencing was FFPE adjacent normal lung tissue. V gene TRBV6-5 combines with J gene TRBJ2-5; 11 positions agree with TRBD2. The clonotype originates from a person aged 55 to 79 with lung adenocarcinoma. The CDR3 nucleotides are TGTGCCAGCAGTCCGCGACTAGCGGGGCAAGAGACCCAGTACTTC. Protein sequence: CASSPRLAGQETQYF.